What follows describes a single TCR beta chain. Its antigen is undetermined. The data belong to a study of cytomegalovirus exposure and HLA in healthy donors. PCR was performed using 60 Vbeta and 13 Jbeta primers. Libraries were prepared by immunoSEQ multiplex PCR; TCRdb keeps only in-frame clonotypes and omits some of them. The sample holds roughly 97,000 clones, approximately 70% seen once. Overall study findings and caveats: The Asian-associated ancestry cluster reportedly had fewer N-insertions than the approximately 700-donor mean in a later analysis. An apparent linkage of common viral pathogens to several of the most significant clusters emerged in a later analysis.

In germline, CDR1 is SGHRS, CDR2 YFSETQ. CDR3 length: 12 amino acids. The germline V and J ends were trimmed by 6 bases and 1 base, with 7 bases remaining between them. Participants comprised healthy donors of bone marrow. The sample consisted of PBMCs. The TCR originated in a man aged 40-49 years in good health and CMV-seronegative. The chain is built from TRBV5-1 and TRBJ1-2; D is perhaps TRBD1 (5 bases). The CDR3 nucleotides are TGCGCCAGCAACGGGGGTAACTATGGCTACACCTTC. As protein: CASNGGNYGYTF.